These 4 T cell receptor beta chains originate from one sample sequenced in a study of CD8+ T cells in alopecia areata. Extracted RNA was reverse transcribed into cDNA, the sequencing template. Method: immunoSEQ multiplex PCR; TCRdb's copy keeps in-frame clones and lacks some. Of approximately 300,000 clones in the sample, roughly 64% were seen once. Treatment here: oral pan-JAK inhibitor, 5-10 mg twice daily. The specimen comprised CD4+ T cells sorted from blood, sampled at week 24, from a patient treated with tofacitinib. These receptors were collected from a human donor with alopecia areata.

The chain is built from TRBV6-5 and TRBJ2-4; tentative D call: TRBD2 (6 bases). The CDR3 runs 13 residues. In germline, CDR1 is MNHEY, CDR2 SVGAGI. Trimming took 7 bases from V and 6 from J, leaving 13 bases between them. CDR3 nucleotides: TGTGCCAGCATCTCCTCGGGACTAAACATTCAGTACTTC. It is translated as CASISSGLNIQYF.

This clone was observed a few times. V usage is TRBV29-1 and J usage is TRBJ1-1, with 8 bases identical to TRBD1. Trimming cost V 6 bases and J 3 bases; bases outside gene matches: 6. CDR1 and CDR2 (germline): SQVTM, ANQGSEA. There are 13 residues in the CDR3. The CDR3 region has the DNA TGCAGCGTCCGGACAGGGACGGACACTGAAGCTTTCTTT. This gives the protein CSVRTGTDTEAFF.

The rearrangement uses TRBV27 and TRBJ2-7; perhaps TRBD1 as D (6 bases). The germline gives CDR1 MNHEY, CDR2 SMNVEV (reference sequence). The V gene lost 5 bases and the J gene lost 0 bases, with 14 bases spanning the gap. The length of the CDR3 is 15 residues. The CDR3 here is CASSPGATLSYEQYF. The CDR3 DNA follows: TGTGCCAGCAGTCCAGGGGCAACGCTCTCCTACGAGCAGTACTTC.

The gene calls are TRBV5-1 and TRBJ2-1; 7 bases are a match to TRBD2. The CDR3 sequence is 15 residues long. The V segment lost 0 bases and the J segment 8 bases; nucleotides outside the gene matches: 8. CDR1 is SGHRS, CDR2 YFSETQ, per germline. CDR3 in DNA: TGCGCCAGCAGCTTGGCATCCCCGGGGAGGGATGAGCAGTTCTTC. Protein: CASSLASPGRDEQFF.